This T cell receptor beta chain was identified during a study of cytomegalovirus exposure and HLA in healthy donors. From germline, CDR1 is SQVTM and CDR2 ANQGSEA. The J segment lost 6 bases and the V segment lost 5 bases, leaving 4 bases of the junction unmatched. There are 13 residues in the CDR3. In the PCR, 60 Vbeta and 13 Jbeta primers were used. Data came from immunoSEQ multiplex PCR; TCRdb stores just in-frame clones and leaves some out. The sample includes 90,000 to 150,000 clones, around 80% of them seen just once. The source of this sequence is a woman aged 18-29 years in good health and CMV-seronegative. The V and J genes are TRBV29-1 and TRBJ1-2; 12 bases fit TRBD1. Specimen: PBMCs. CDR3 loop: CSVLGQGADGYTF. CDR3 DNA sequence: TGCAGCGTTTTGGGACAGGGGGCGGATGGCTACACCTTC.